The rows below give T cell receptor beta chains drawn from one sample of a study of T cells in Graves' hyperthyroidism and ophthalmopathy. Via MiXCR, TCRdb re-called the multiplex PCR reads, giving one row per CDR3 protein. The table records approximately 510,000 distinct CDR3 sequences, 35% to 50% of them present only once. Sample: peripheral blood or thyroid tissue (not recorded which). The receptors here all came from an adult woman with Graves' disease, either hyperthyroidism or ophthalmopathy (not recorded which). CDR3s leave out the opening cysteine and the closing phenylalanine or tryptophan. Clone size is not always given. Where it is, it says once, few, many or a class for expanded clones.

size: few
V: TRBV7-9
J: TRBJ2-7
CDR3: ASSSTPGSYPYEQY

size: .
V: TRBV20-1
J: TRBJ1-6
CDR3: SALRQSNSPLH

size: .
V: TRBV10-3
J: TRBJ1-2
CDR3: AVRQGEDGYT

size: few
V: TRBV10-2
J: TRBJ2-6
CDR3: ASSERAVSGANVLT

size: few
V: TRBV10-2
J: TRBJ1-1
CDR3: ASSDRAEAF

size: once
V: TRBV15
J: TRBJ1-2
CDR3: ATSREGSGEGYT

size: few
V: TRBV3-1
J: TRBJ1-2
CDR3: ASSHRQGQNGYT

size: .
V: TRBV7-9
J: TRBJ2-7
CDR3: ASSPRGYPYEQY

size: few
V: TRBV28
J: TRBJ1-1
CDR3: ASSSETANTEAF

size: .
V: TRBV6-2/TRBV6-3
J: TRBJ2-7
CDR3: ASSGQALTYEQY

size: many
V: TRBV12-3/TRBV12-4
J: TRBJ1-1
CDR3: ASTLRGGRTEAF

size: many
V: TRBV4-2
J: TRBJ2-5
CDR3: ASSRTSGISQETQY

size: .
V: TRBV2
J: TRBJ2-5
CDR3: ASEEGGSETQY

size: .
V: TRBV11-3
J: TRBJ2-7
CDR3: ASSLVGLALYEQY

size: many
V: TRBV7-9
J: TRBJ2-7
CDR3: ASSFQGRHEQY

size: .
V: TRBV2
J: TRBJ2-7
CDR3: ASIGTTVYEQY

size: .
V: TRBV27
J: TRBJ1-1
CDR3: ASSYLQNSEAF

size: .
V: TRBV20-1
J: TRBJ2-5
CDR3: SAVQGAGGNQPQY

size: many
V: TRBV2
J: TRBJ2-7
CDR3: ASRDPRGSNEQY

size: .
V: TRBV10-3
J: TRBJ1-1
CDR3: AISENRATEAF

size: .
V: TRBV29-1
J: TRBJ1-3
CDR3: SVVRQGTSGNTIY

size: many
V: TRBV7-2
J: TRBJ2-7
CDR3: ASSPSTQEGEQY

size: many
V: TRBV7-9
J: TRBJ2-2
CDR3: ASSRFLQGTGELF

size: few
V: TRBV20-1
J: TRBJ2-5
CDR3: SARGRQETQY

size: .
V: TRBV19
J: TRBJ1-1
CDR3: ASSVDRGRAEAF

size: .
V: TRBV29-1
J: TRBJ1-4
CDR3: SVGEGGFGEKLF

size: .
V: TRBV29-1
J: TRBJ1-2
CDR3: STQGYGYT

size: .
V: TRBV7-9
J: TRBJ2-7
CDR3: ASSLGGQTYEQY

size: .
V: TRBV2
J: TRBJ1-6
CDR3: ASSDGRNYNSPLH

size: .
V: TRBV6-4
J: TRBJ2-6
CDR3: ASSDTSSGANVLT

size: .
V: TRBV10-3
J: TRBJ2-2
CDR3: AISGGNAGELF

size: .
V: TRBV10-3
J: TRBJ2-2
CDR3: AISGVRGGRTGELF

size: few
V: TRBV20-1
J: TRBJ1-2
CDR3: SARSPGRGDYGYT

size: .
V: TRBV6-6
J: TRBJ2-7
CDR3: ASSYSLGTGGDEQY

size: medium-sized
V: TRBV7-9
J: TRBJ1-6
CDR3: ASSLRDNSPLH

size: many
V: TRBV14
J: TRBJ1-1
CDR3: ASSENTEAF

size: many
V: TRBV7-8
J: TRBJ2-2
CDR3: ASSLLSGTLTGELF

size: .
V: TRBV12-3/TRBV12-4
J: TRBJ1-5
CDR3: ASSQDGLEPQH

size: many
V: TRBV20-1
J: TRBJ1-2
CDR3: SAFPRVYGYT

size: many
V: TRBV6-4
J: TRBJ1-2
CDR3: ASSLNPTQGTYGYT

size: few
V: TRBV20-1
J: TRBJ1-6
CDR3: SARVRNSPLH

size: many
V: TRBV29-1
J: TRBJ1-2
CDR3: SVGQGKEEGYT